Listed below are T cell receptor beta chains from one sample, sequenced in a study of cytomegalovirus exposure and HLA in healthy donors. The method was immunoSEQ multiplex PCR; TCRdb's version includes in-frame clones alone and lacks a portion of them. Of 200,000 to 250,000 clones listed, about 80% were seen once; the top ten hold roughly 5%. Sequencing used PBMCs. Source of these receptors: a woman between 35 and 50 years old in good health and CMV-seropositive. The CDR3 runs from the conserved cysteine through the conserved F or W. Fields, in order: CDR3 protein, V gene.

CDR3 protein: CASSELTGDTEAFF; V gene: TRBV25-1
CDR3 protein: CASRQGQGSYEQYF; V gene: TRBV6-5
CDR3 protein: CASSGTSGRASTDTQYF; V gene: TRBV4-2
CDR3 protein: CASSFRGRDEKLFF; V gene: TRBV27
CDR3 protein: CASSFKDRVPILDEQYF; V gene: TRBV5-4
CDR3 protein: CASSSPRQGNTIYF; V gene: TRBV7-2
CDR3 protein: CASSYPRGARGGELFF; V gene: TRBV6-5
CDR3 protein: CASSLATVGAGPGQQYF; V gene: TRBV5-5
CDR3 protein: CASSPGQTSGNTIYF; V gene: TRBV11-3
CDR3 protein: CASSPAGRRTDTQYF; V gene: TRBV19
CDR3 protein: CASSLGQGFNYGYTF; V gene: TRBV19